This note documents a single TCR beta chain sequence. This entry comes from a study of blood T cell repertoires in COVID-19. Study-level background: COVID-19 samples collected from the United States, Italy and Spain covered acute and convalescent phases. Sources were T cells, B-cell-depleted T cells, or PBMCs; the material itself was cDNA or gDNA.

Trimming cost V 2 bases and J 4 bases, with 4 bases left between them. The CDR3 has 12 amino acids. Germline V CDR1 and CDR2: SGHTS, YDEGEE. Source study methods: The assay estimated nucleated cells by amplifying reference gene primers. The method was immunoSEQ multiplex PCR; TCRdb's version includes in-frame clones alone and lacks a portion of them. Clonal size and the V and J genes are those of that table, whereas D and trimming came from the DNA. The repertoire holds approximately 220,000 clones, roughly 91% seen once, with roughly 4% in the top ten. The cohort comprised adults aged about 18 to 100 years residing in about two dozen US areas.

This TCR was recovered from a woman aged 25 to 39 with acute COVID-19. Sequencing used PBMCs or T cells enriched from blood (not recorded which). The gene calls are TRBV5-8 and TRBJ1-5, with unresolved D. The CDR3 here is CASSFRNQPQHF. For the CDR3, the DNA is TGTGCCAGCAGCTTCAGGAATCAGCCCCAGCATTTT.